The 28 T cell receptor beta chains given below trace back to one sample, sequenced in a study of cytomegalovirus exposure and HLA in healthy donors. Primers included in the PCR were 60 Vbeta and 13 Jbeta primers. Libraries were prepared by immunoSEQ multiplex PCR; TCRdb keeps only in-frame clonotypes and omits some of them. The sample shows 100,000 to 120,000 clones, around 85% of them seen only once. The sample consisted of PBMCs. All receptors come from a man between 40 and 49 years old in good health and CMV-seronegative.

J is TRBJ1-6 and V is TRBV27; D perhaps matches TRBD1 (6 bases). The CDR3 consists of 15 residues. In germline, CDR1 is MNHEY, CDR2 SMNVEV (reference sequence). V shed 5 bases and J shed 8 bases, with 16 bases lying between them. CDR3 DNA: TGTGCCAGCAGTAGATTCGAGGGGGGGGATTCACCCCTCCACTTT. It is translated as CASSRFEGGDSPLHF.

The gene calls are TRBV5-1 and TRBJ1-5, with TRBD1 as a possible D gene (6 bases). The CDR3 extends over 15 amino acids. The germline CDR1 and CDR2 sequences are SGHRS and YFSETQ. Trimming took off 0 bases at V and 4 bases at J, with 11 bases between the two ends. CDR3 amino acids: CASSLEGTRNQPQHF. The CDR3 bases are TGCGCCAGCAGCTTGGAAGGGACAAGGAATCAGCCCCAGCATTTT.

The chain combines TRBV18 with TRBJ2-7; the match to TRBD1 covers 8 bases. CDR1 is KGHSH and CDR2 is LQKENI in the germline V gene. The CDR3 length is 14 residues. With 2 bases clipped from V and 4 bases from J, the junction kept 4 bases outside the gene matches. CDR3 sequence (DNA): TGTGCCAGCTCACCAATGGACAGGGCTTACGAGCAGTACTTC. Amino acid sequence: CASSPMDRAYEQYF.

The chain is built from TRBV10-3 and TRBJ1-2; 9 bases are shared with TRBD1. The CDR3 is made up of 13 amino acids. Trimming removed 6 bases from V and 8 bases from J; junction bases left unmatched: 7. CDR1 is ENHRY, CDR2 SYGVKD, per germline. CDR3 amino acids: CAIRGDRDVGYTF. Written as DNA, the CDR3 is TGTGCCATCAGAGGGGACAGGGATGTAGGCTACACCTTC.

The chain links TRBV5-1 to TRBJ2-3; D uncertain. V was pared by 0 bases and J by 0 bases, with 11 bases between. Germline CDR1 is SGHRS and CDR2 is YFSETQ. The CDR3 is 16 amino acids. CDR3 region: CASSLGHRISTDTQYF. For the CDR3, the DNA is TGCGCCAGCAGCTTGGGACACCGAATTAGCACAGATACGCAGTATTTT.

This chain joins TRBV18 and TRBJ1-2; 7 nucleotides agree with TRBD1. CDR3 length: 15 amino acids. V trimming: 4 bases; J trimming: 2 bases; junction bases outside the gene matches: 7. CDR1 is KGHSH and CDR2 is LQKENI in the germline V gene. The CDR3 bases are TGTGCCAGCTCACTCGAGACAGGGAGGAACTATGGCTACACCTTC. This translates into CASSLETGRNYGYTF.

V usage is TRBV6-5 and J usage is TRBJ1-5; possibly TRBD1 for D (6 bases). Trimming pared 5 bases from V and 7 bases from J, leaving 18 bases between. Germline V gene sequence: CDR1 MNHEY, CDR2 SVGAGI. The CDR3 spans 15 residues. This chain's CDR3 is CASSPLKWGQQPQHF. The CDR3 DNA reads TGTGCCAGCAGTCCACTGAAGTGGGGACAACAGCCCCAGCATTTT.

This chain connects TRBV7-2 to TRBJ1-4; D remains ambiguous. Trimming removed 1 base at V and 12 bases at J, with 12 bases between. CDR3 size: 13 residues. Germline V CDR1 and CDR2: SGHTA, FQGNSA. CDR3: CASSLESRVELFF. The CDR3, as DNA: TGTGCCAGCAGCTTAGAGTCCCGGGTTGAACTGTTTTTT.

This clone occurred a few times. This chain uses TRBV7-9 with TRBJ1-1, with D unresolved. This CDR3 has 12 residues. The V and J ends lost 3 bases and 4 bases respectively, with 6 bases between them. Germline lookup yields CDR1 SEHNR and CDR2 FQNEAQ (reference sequence). The CDR3 DNA sequence: TGTGCCAGCAGCTTCCGGAGCACTGAAGCTTTCTTT. The encoded protein is CASSFRSTEAFF.

The V call is TRBV5-6, the J call TRBJ1-1, with TRBD1 identical over 8 bases. There are 15 residues in the CDR3. CDR1 and CDR2 (germline): SGHDT, YYEEEE. With 4 bases clipped from V and 0 bases from J, the junction kept 5 bases outside the gene matches. The chain's CDR3 is CASSEGTGMNTEAFF. CDR3 nucleotide sequence: TGTGCCAGCAGCGAAGGGACAGGAATGAACACTGAAGCTTTCTTT.

On this clone itself: Other DNA sequences in the same sample also yield this CDR3. This sequence joins TRBV28 and TRBJ1-2; 7 bases match TRBD1. V lost 6 bases to trimming and J lost 2 bases; unmatched junction nucleotides: 6. From germline, CDR1 is MDHEN and CDR2 SYDVKM. CDR3 length: 14 residues. CDR3 protein: CASSLPTGNYGYTF. CDR3 in DNA: TGTGCCAGCAGCCTTCCGACAGGGAACTATGGCTACACCTTC.

The gene calls are TRBV5-4 and TRBJ1-5; D is perhaps TRBD1 (6 bases). There are 16 residues in the CDR3. V shed 2 bases and J shed 0 bases, with 12 bases lying between them. Germline assignment: CDR1 SGHNT and CDR2 YYREEE (reference sequence). The CDR3 coding sequence is TGTGCCAGCAGCTTACAGGGAGAGCGTAGCAATCAGCCCCAGCATTTT. Its protein is CASSLQGERSNQPQHF.

In this sample, this clone turned up once. The chain employs TRBV29-1 and TRBJ1-6, with D possibly TRBD1 on 6 matching bases. CDR3 length equals 13 residues. Trimming cost V 5 bases and J 4 bases, with 9 bases left between them. Germline CDR1 reads SQVTM; CDR2 reads ANQGSEA. CDR3 sequence: CSVRTEYNSPLHF. CDR3 sequence (DNA): TGCAGCGTTAGGACAGAGTATAATTCACCCCTCCACTTT. The complete variable domain, with remaining parts taken from reference TRBV29-1 and TRBJ1-6, reads SAVISQKPSRDICQRGTSLTIQCQVDSQVTMMFWYRQQPGQSLTLIATANQGSEATYESGFVIDKFPISRPNLTFSTLTVSNMSPEDSSIYLCSVRTEYNSPLHFGNGTRLTVT.

V gene TRBV5-4 combines with J gene TRBJ2-7; 7 bases line up with TRBD1. J lost 5 bases, V lost 4 bases, and 6 bases had no gene match. Germline CDR1 and CDR2: SGHNT and YYREEE (reference sequence). There are 13 residues in the CDR3. The CDR3 coding sequence is TGTGCCAGCAGCAGGGGGCCTTCGGACGAGCAGTACTTC. This gives the protein CASSRGPSDEQYF. The full variable domain, rest sourced from reference TRBV5-4 and TRBJ2-7, is ETGVTQSPTHLIKTRGQQVTLRCSSQSGHNTVSWYQQALGQGPQFIFQYYREEENGRGNFPPRFSGLQFPNYSSELNVNALELDDSALYLCASSRGPSDEQYFGPGTRLTVT.

This chain joins TRBV6-5 and TRBJ1-2; the match to TRBD1 covers 12 bases. The CDR3 runs 13 residues. Germline CDR1 reads MNHEY; CDR2 reads SVGAGI. J lost 8 bases, V lost 6 bases, and 4 bases had no gene match. CDR3 in amino acids: CASSLGTGGGYTF. Here the CDR3 DNA reads TGTGCCAGCAGCCTCGGGACAGGGGGCGGCTACACCTTC.

The gene calls are TRBV9 and TRBJ1-1; D is perhaps TRBD1 (5 bases). Trimming removed 3 bases at V and 1 base at J, with 19 bases between. CDR1 is SGDLS, CDR2 YYNGEE, per germline. The CDR3 length is 17 residues. CDR3 region: CASSAGWGRESNTEAFF. CDR3 DNA sequence: TGTGCCAGCAGCGCAGGGTGGGGGAGGGAGTCGAACACTGAAGCTTTCTTT.

This chain uses TRBV19 with TRBJ1-2, with 8 bases fitting TRBD1. The CDR3 has 14 residues. J gave up 6 bases and V 3 bases, and 6 bases lay outside the gene matches. The germline V gene has CDR1 LNHDA and CDR2 SQIVND (reference sequence). The CDR3 loop reads CASSMLGQVDGYTF. For the CDR3, the DNA is TGTGCCAGTAGTATGCTGGGACAGGTTGATGGCTACACCTTC.

The J gene is TRBJ2-2, the V gene TRBV6-6, with D possibly matching TRBD1 (5 bases). The germline V and J ends were trimmed by 8 bases and 7 bases, with 11 bases remaining between them. The CDR3 runs to 12 residues. Germline lookup yields CDR1 MNHNY and CDR2 SVGAGI (reference sequence). CDR3 loop: CASGTTGGELFF. As DNA, the CDR3 is TGTGCCAGCGGCACAACAGGCGGGGAGCTGTTTTTT.

In its sample, this clone was seen once. This sequence joins TRBV28 and TRBJ2-3; possible D gene TRBD1, 6 bases. Germline values: CDR1 MDHEN, CDR2 SYDVKM. This CDR3 is 15 amino acids long. V lost 4 bases and J lost 3, with 14 bases in between. CDR3 amino acids: CASSSRGLGTDTQYF. CDR3 coding DNA: TGTGCCAGCAGTTCCAGGGGTTTAGGGACAGATACGCAGTATTTT. The full variable domain, rest sourced from reference TRBV28 and TRBJ2-3, is DVKVTQSSRYLVKRTGEKVFLECVQDMDHENMFWYRQDPGLGLRLIYFSYDVKMKEKGDIPEGYSVSREKKERFSLILESASTNQTSMYLCASSSRGLGTDTQYFGPGTRLTVL.

V usage is TRBV7-2 and J usage is TRBJ1-2, with D possibly matching TRBD1 (6 bases). The CDR3 is 15 amino acids. Per germline, CDR1 SGHTA and CDR2 FQGNSA. V was pared by 4 bases and J by 7 bases, with 19 bases between. The CDR3 region has the DNA TGTGCCAGCAGCTACGGCTATCGAACAGGGCCTGGCTACACCTTC. Translation gives CASSYGYRTGPGYTF. The whole variable domain, filled in from reference TRBV7-2 and TRBJ1-2, reads GAGVSQSPSNKVTEKGKDVELRCDPISGHTALYWYRQSLGQGLEFLIYFQGNSAPDKSGLPSDRFSAERTGGSVSTLTIQRTQQEDSAVYLCASSYGYRTGPGYTFGSGTRLTVV.

This clone was detected once. This chain uses TRBV27 with TRBJ2-7; possible D gene TRBD2, 6 bases. This CDR3 is 15 amino acids long. CDR1 and CDR2 (germline): MNHEY, SMNVEV (reference sequence). Deletions cut 0 bases from V and 2 bases from J, with 11 bases between. The DNA for the CDR3 is TGTGCCAGCAGTTTATCCGGGGACTTCACCTACGAGCAGTACTTC. It codes for CASSLSGDFTYEQYF.

This clone was found a few times. The rearrangement uses TRBV27 and TRBJ2-7; D not certain. This CDR3 contains 14 residues. Trimming shortened V by 5 bases and J by 4 bases, and 15 bases separated the two germline ends. Germline V lookup: CDR1 MNHEY, CDR2 SMNVEV (reference sequence). The CDR3 region is CASSREQRGYEQYF. CDR3 nucleotide sequence: TGTGCCAGCAGTAGAGAGCAGCGAGGATACGAGCAGTACTTC.

The chain joins TRBV18 to TRBJ1-4, with TRBD1 as a possible D gene (5 bases). V was clipped by 3 bases and J by 6 bases, with 8 bases between them. Looked up from germline, CDR1 is KGHSH and CDR2 is LQKENI. This CDR3 contains 13 residues. As DNA, the CDR3 is TGTGCCAGCTCACCCTCACAGGATGAAAAACTGTTTTTT. It is translated as CASSPSQDEKLFF.

The chain combines TRBV5-1 with TRBJ1-1; no clear D. CDR1 is SGHRS, CDR2 YFSETQ, per germline. The CDR3 is made up of 14 amino acids. V was trimmed by 4 bases and J by 0 bases, leaving 10 bases between them. For the CDR3, the DNA is TGCGCCAGCAGCCTAAATCTAATGAACACTGAAGCTTTCTTT. It encodes CASSLNLMNTEAFF.

The chain recombines TRBV19 with TRBJ2-4, with D perhaps TRBD2 (6 bases). Germline CDR1 and CDR2: LNHDA and SQIVND (reference sequence). The CDR3 is made up of 13 amino acids. V was shortened by 2 bases and J by 7 bases, with 9 bases between the two germline ends. The chain's CDR3 is CASSIPGRNIQYF. In DNA form, the CDR3 reads TGTGCCAGTAGTATACCAGGGAGGAACATTCAGTACTTC.

V and J are TRBV27 and TRBJ2-5, with 8 nucleotides matching TRBD1. V lost 8 bases, J lost 2 bases, and 13 bases stayed unmatched. CDR3 length: 16 amino acids. Germline V gene lookup returns CDR1 MNHEY and CDR2 SMNVEV (reference sequence). In nucleotides, the CDR3 is TGTGCCAGCTCTCCTATGCAGGGGGCGGAACAAGAGACCCAGTACTTC. Translation gives CASSPMQGAEQETQYF.

The chain is built from TRBV25-1 and TRBJ1-3; TRBD1 is a possible D gene (5 bases). Germline CDR1 MGHDK, CDR2 SYGVNS. This CDR3 comprises 15 residues. Trimming removed 4 bases from V and 0 bases from J, with 10 bases in between. The DNA for the CDR3 is TGTGCCAGCAGTGGCTTAGGACACTCTGGAAACACCATATATTTT. This sequence encodes CASSGLGHSGNTIYF.

DNA of the CDR3: TGTGCCAGCAGCCGAAACAGGGGGCCTGACTACGAGCAGTACTTC. Residues: CASSRNRGPDYEQYF. The chain couples TRBV4-2 to TRBJ2-7; TRBD1 matches 9 bases. This CDR3 spans 15 amino acids. The germline V gene has CDR1 LGHNA and CDR2 YNFKEQ. V dropped 4 bases and J dropped 3; count of bases not matched to a gene: 7.